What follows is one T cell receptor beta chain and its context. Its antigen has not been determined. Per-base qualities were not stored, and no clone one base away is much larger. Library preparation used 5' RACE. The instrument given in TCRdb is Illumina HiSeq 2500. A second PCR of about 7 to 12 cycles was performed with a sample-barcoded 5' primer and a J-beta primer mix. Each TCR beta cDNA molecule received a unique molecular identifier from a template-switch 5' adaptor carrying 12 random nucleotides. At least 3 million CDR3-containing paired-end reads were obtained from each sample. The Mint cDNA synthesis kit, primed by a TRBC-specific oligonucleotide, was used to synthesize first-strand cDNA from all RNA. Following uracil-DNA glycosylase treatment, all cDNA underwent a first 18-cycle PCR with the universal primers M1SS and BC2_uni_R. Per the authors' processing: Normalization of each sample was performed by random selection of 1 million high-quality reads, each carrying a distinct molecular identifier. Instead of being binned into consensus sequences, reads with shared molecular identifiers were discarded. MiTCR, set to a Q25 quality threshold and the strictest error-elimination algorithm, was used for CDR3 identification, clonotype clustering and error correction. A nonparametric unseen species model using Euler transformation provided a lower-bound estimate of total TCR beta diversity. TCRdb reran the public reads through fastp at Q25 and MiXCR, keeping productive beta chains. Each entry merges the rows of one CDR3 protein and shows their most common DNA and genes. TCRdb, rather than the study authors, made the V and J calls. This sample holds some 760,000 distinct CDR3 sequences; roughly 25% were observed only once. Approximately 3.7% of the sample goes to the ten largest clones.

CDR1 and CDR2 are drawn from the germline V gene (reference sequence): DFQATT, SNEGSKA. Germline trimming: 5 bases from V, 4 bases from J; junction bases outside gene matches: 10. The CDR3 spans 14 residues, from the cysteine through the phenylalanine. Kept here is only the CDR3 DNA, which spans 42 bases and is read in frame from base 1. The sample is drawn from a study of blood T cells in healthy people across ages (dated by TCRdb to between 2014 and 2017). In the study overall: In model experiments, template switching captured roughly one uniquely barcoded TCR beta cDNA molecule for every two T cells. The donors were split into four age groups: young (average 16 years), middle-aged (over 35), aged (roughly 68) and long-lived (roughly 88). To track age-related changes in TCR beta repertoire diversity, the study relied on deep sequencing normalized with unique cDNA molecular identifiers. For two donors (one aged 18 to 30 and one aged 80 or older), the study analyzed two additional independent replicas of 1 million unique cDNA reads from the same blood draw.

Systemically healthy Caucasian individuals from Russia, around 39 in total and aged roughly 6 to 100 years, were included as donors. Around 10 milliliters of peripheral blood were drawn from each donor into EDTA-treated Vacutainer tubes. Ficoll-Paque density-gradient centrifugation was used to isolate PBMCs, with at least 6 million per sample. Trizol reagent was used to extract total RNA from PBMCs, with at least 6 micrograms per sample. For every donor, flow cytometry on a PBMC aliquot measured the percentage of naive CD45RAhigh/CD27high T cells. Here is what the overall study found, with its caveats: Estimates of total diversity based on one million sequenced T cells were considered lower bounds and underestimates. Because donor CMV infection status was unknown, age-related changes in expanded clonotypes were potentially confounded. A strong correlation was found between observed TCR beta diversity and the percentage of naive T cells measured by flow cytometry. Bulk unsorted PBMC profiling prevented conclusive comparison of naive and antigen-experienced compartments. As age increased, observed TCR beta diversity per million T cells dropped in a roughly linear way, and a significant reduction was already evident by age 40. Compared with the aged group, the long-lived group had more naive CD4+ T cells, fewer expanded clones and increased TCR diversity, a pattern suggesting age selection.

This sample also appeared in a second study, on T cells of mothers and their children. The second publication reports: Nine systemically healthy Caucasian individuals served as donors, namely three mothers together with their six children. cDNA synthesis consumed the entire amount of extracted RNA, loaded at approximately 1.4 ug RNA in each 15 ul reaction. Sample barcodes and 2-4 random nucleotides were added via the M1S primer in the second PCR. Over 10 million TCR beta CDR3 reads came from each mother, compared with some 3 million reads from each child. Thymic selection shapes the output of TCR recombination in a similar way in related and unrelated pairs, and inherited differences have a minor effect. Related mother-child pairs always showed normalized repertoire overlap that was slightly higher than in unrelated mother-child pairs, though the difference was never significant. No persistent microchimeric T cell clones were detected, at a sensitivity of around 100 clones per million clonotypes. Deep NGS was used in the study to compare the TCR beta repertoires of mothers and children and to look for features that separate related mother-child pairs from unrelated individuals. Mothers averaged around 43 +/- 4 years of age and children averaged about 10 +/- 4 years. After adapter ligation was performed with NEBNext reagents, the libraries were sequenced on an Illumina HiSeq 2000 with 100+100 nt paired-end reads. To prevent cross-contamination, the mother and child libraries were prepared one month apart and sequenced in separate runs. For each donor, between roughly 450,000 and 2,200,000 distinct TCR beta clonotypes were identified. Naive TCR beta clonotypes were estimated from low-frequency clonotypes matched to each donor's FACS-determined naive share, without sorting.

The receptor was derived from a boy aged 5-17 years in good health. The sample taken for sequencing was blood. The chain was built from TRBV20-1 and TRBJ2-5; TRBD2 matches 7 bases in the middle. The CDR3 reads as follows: CSASRSGIRETQYF. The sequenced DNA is TGCAGTGCTTCACGCAGCGGGATTAGAGAGACCCAGTACTTC.